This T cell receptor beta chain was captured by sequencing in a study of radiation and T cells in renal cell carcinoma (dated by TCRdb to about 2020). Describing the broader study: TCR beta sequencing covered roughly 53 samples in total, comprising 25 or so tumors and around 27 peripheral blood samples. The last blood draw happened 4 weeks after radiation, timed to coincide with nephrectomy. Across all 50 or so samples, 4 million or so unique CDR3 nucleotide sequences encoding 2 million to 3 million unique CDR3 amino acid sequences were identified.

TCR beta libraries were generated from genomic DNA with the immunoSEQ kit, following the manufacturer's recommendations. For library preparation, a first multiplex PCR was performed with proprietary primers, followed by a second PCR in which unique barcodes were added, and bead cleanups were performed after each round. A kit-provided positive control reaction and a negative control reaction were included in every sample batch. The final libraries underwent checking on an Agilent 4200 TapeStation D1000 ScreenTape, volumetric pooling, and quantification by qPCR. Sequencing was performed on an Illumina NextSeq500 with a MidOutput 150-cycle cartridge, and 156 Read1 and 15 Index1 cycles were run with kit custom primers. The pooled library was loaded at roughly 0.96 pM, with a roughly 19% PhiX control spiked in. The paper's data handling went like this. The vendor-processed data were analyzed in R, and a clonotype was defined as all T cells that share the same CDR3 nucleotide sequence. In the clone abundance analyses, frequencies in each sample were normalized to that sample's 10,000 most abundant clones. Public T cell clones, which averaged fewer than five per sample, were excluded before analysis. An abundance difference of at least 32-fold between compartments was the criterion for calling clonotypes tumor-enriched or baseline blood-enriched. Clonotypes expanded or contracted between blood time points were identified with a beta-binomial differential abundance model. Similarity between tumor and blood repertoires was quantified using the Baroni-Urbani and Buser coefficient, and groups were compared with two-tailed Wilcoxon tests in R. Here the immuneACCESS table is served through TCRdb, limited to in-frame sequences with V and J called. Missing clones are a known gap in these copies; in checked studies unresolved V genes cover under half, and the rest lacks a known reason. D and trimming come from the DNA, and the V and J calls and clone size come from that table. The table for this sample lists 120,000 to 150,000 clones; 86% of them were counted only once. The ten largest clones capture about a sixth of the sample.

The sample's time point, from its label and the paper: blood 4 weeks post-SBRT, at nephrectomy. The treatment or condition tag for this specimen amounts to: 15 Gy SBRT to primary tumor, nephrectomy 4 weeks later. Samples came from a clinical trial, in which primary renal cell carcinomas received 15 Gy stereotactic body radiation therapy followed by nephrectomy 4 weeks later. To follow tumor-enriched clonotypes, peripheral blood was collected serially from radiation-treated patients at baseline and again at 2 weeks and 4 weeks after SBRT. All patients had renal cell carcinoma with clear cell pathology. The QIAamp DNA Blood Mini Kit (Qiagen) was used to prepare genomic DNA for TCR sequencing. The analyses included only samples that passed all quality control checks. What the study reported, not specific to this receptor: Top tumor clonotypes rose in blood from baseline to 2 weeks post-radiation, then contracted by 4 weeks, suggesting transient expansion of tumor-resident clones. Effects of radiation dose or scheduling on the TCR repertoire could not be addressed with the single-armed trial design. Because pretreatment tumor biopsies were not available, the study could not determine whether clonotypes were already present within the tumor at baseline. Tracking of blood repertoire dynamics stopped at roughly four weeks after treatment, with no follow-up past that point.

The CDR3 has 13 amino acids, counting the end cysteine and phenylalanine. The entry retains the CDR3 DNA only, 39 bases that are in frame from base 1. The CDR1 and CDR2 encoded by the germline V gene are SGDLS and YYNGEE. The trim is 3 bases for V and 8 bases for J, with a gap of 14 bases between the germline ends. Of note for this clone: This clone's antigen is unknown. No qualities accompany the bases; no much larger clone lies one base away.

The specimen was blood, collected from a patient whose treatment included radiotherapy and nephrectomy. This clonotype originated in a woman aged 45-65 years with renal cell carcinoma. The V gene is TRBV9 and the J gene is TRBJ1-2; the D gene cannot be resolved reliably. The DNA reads TGTGCCAGCAGCGAAAGAGCGGGTGACGGCTACACCTTC. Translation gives CASSERAGDGYTF.